The text below deals with one T cell receptor beta chain. The data derive from a study of blood T cell repertoires in COVID-19. The CDR3 contains 17 residues. Sequenced by immunoSEQ multiplex PCR; TCRdb stores in-frame clones only, minus some. The profile shows about 200,000 clones, 75% to 90% of them singletons. This clonotype was obtained from a woman aged 25 to 39 who had been exposed to COVID-19. Sequencing used PBMCs or T cells enriched from blood (not recorded which). V gene TRBV21-1 combines with J gene TRBJ2-6; the DNA was not used to check the table's D call, TRBD2. TRBV21-1 constitutes a pseudogene. Written as DNA, the CDR3 is TGTGCCAGCAGGAGAAAGGGGGGGGCCGCTGGGGCCAACGTCCTGACTTTC. Protein sequence: CASRRKGGAAGANVLTF.